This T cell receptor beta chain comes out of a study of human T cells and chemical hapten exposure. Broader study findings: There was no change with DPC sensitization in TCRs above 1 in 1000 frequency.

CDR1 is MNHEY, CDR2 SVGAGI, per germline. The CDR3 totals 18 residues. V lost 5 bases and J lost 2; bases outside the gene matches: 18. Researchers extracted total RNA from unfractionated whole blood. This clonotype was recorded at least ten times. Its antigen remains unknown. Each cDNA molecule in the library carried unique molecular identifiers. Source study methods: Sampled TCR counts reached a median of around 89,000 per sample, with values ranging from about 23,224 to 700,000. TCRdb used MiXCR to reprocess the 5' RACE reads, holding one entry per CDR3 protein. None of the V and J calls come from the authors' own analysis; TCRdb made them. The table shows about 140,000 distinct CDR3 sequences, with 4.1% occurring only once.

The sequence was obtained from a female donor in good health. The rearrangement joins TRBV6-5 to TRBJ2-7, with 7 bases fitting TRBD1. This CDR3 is CASSIIPAPGTATYEQYF. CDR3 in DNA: TGTGCCAGCAGTATAATACCCGCCCCCGGGACAGCCACCTACGAGCAGTACTTC.